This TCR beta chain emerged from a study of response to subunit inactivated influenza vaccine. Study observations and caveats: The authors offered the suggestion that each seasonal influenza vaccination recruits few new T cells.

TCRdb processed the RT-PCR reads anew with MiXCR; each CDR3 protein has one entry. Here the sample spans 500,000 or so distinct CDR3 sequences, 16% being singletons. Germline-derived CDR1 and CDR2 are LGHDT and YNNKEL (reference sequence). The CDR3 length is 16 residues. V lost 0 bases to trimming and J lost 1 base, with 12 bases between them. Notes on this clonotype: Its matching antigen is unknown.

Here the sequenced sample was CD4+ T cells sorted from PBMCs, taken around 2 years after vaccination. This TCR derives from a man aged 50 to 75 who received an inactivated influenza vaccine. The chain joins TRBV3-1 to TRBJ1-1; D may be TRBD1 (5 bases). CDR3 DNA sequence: TGTGCCAGCAGCCAAGAAAATCGCAGGGCGAACACTGAAGCTTTCTTT. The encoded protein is CASSQENRRANTEAFF. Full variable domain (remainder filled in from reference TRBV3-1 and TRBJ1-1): DTAVSQTPKYLVTQMGNDKSIKCEQNLGHDTMYWYKQDSKKFLKIMFSYNNKELIINETVPNRFSPKSPDKAHLNLHINSLELGDSAVYFCASSQENRRANTEAFFGQGTRLTVV.